This T cell receptor (beta chain) was captured by sequencing in a study of shared clonotypes between healthy human individuals (dated by TCRdb to 2018 to 2021). Looking at the study overall: The cohort comprised two women and a few men aged 18 to 49 years. To estimate repertoire size and how much clonotype sharing occurs between individuals, the study deeply sequenced the blood TCR repertoires of a handful of healthy adults. Between about 0.8 and 9 billion PBMCs per donor were obtained by leukapheresis. Different laboratories and diverse techniques were used to prepare libraries and sequence TCR repertoires, to increase sequencing depth and limit assay-specific biases. For each donor, CD4 naive and CD4 memory were each given three plates, CD8 naive was given two plates, and CD8 memory was given one plate.

Donors were healthy HIV-negative adults with no recently reported acute infections or vaccinations. Every donor was a Caucasian adult living in Nashville, Tennessee, USA. CD4+ T cells were enriched by magnetic negative selection; naive cells were then positively selected on CD45RA, and the negative fraction formed the memory subset. Blood was collected by leukapheresis, and PBMCs were isolated by Ficoll-Histopaque density gradient centrifugation and then cryopreserved in liquid nitrogen vapor phase. Analytical flow cytometry was used to check the purity and quantity of every magnetically sorted T cell population. Each sorted fraction had its genomic DNA isolated and then quantified by UV absorbance on a Nanodrop 2000c. As regards this clone: The antigen it binds to is not known. No much larger clonotype is one base removed from it; base qualities were not supplied.

The investigation overall reported the following: Higher generation probabilities were observed for clonotypes shared by all four sorted-subset donors than for non-shared clonotypes. Incomplete sequencing was indicated by rarefaction of sorted-subset datasets, despite the large sequencing depth. Naive subsets generally had larger estimated clonotype richness than memory subsets. Based on pairwise subsampling, the degree of clonotype sharing among donors was expected to be affected by sequencing depth. Sampling was limited to blood, and TCR repertoires in tissue likely differ from TCR repertoires in blood. Sharing across a few donors was observed for about 5% of naive CD4, under 4% of naive CD8, 2% to 2.5% of memory CD4, and 0.4% of memory CD8 clonotypes. The small number of donors limited the genetic and exposure-history diversity represented.

CDR1 and CDR2, per the germline V gene, are SGHRS and YFSETQ. The CDR3 spans 11 residues, from the cysteine through the phenylalanine. The CDR3 DNA has 33 bases and is translated from base 1. V loses 3 bases of germline sequence and J loses 7 bases, and the interval between the two ends is 5 bases. TCR CDR3 regions were amplified from genomic DNA by multiplex PCR using the deep immunoSEQ assay. For each cell subset, the extracted genomic DNA was distributed evenly across all wells of several immunoSEQ 96-well plates, and each plate served as one replicate. For sorted subsets, about 200 ng genomic DNA, equal to approximately 30,000 T cell genomes, was loaded into each replicate PCR. The purified libraries were quantified using a Qubit 3.0 fluorometer, sized with a Bioanalyzer 2100, and then quantified again using the KAPA Library Quantification kit. Each immunoSEQ 96-well plate was sequenced on its own single-read 150-cycle Illumina NextSeq 550 flow cell. Turning to the authors' computational methods: Because the immunoSEQ output held only junctional sequences and lacked quality scores, the filtering could not match the filtering applied to full-length reads. Sequences were annotated with PyIR, a Python wrapper for IgBLAST v1.9, and V/J genes and CDR3 were assigned using IMGT germline references. Reads were filtered out if the reads had weak V/J assignments (E-value above 1e-6), no CDR3, stop codons, out-of-frame junctions, or ambiguous translated residues. V3J clonotypes were defined as sequences sharing an identical inferred V gene, J gene, and CDR3 amino acid sequence. The percentage overlap between two repertoires was calculated by dividing the number of shared unique clonotypes by the size of the smaller repertoire. Three approaches were used to assess repertoire richness: RTK rarefaction, the Chao1 estimator, and Recon v2.1 estimates of unobserved clonotypes. For all TCRbeta clonotypes obtained by the gDNA method from a few donors, generation probabilities were computed with OLGA. Drawn from immuneACCESS, this table holds only the in-frame rearrangements with V and J called that TCRdb kept. Clones are partly lost; checked studies trace under half to an unresolved V gene and leave the rest unexplained. Clonal size and the V and J genes are those of that table, whereas D and trimming came from the DNA. Within this sample are roughly 640,000 clones, with over 65% of them counted one time only. 1.5% to 2% of the sample rests with the top ten.

Material: memory CD4+ T cells sorted from blood. In light of the paper, this sample's cell subset or site label describes: CD45RA-negative fraction. This TCR came from a woman aged 30 to 39 in good health. The chain uses TRBV5-1 and TRBJ1-3, with the identity of the D gene unclear. The bases are TGCGCCAGCAGCTGGCAGAACACCATATATTTT. The translation is CASSWQNTIYF.